What follows are 8 T cell receptor beta chains derived from one specimen sequenced in a study of CD8+ T cells in alopecia areata. Extracted RNA was reverse transcribed, and the resulting cDNA served as sequencing template. Clones were read by immunoSEQ multiplex PCR, and TCRdb kept only the in-frame ones, dropping some. Of around 100,000 clones in the sample, approximately 52% were seen once. Sequences were obtained from CD4+ T cells sorted from blood. Receptor source: a human donor in good health.

The gene calls are TRBV7-8 and TRBJ2-1, with 9 bases identical to TRBD1. V was pared by 9 bases and J by 4 bases, with 10 bases of the junction left unmatched. CDR1 is SGHVS, CDR2 FQNEAQ, per germline. The CDR3 has 15 amino acids. CDR3 DNA sequence: TGTGCCAGTCAACAGGGGGCCTCCGAGTACAATGAGCAGTTCTTC. It specifies CASQQGASEYNEQFF.

V and J are TRBV5-1 and TRBJ2-5; 7 bases are a match to TRBD1. V dropped 4 bases and J dropped 4; count of bases not matched to a gene: 7. Looked up from germline, CDR1 is SGHRS and CDR2 is YFSETQ. The CDR3 totals 14 residues. The CDR3 sequence is CASSIDRAAETQYF. In DNA, the CDR3 is TGCGCCAGCAGCATAGACAGGGCGGCAGAGACCCAGTACTTC. Full variable domain (missing parts from reference TRBV5-1 and TRBJ2-5): KAGVTQTPRYLIKTRGQQVTLSCSPISGHRSVSWYQQTPGQGLQFLFEYFSETQRNKGNFPGRFSGRQFSNSRSEMNVSTLELGDSALYLCASSIDRAAETQYFGPGTRLLVL.

This clone was seen more than once but under ten times. The chain has TRBV7-8 and TRBJ2-3, with unresolved D. The CDR3 spans 16 residues. Looked up from germline, CDR1 is SGHVS and CDR2 is FQNEAQ. V lost 0 bases and J lost 2, with 12 bases in between. This chain's CDR3 is CASSLALGVLTDTQYF. For the CDR3, the DNA is TGTGCCAGCAGCTTAGCGCTTGGGGTACTCACAGATACGCAGTATTTT.

This clone was detected only once. The chain couples TRBV5-6 to TRBJ2-4; perhaps TRBD1 as D (5 bases). V lost 4 bases to trimming and J lost 4 bases, with 15 bases between them. Germline V gene sequence: CDR1 SGHDT, CDR2 YYEEEE. The CDR3 runs to 15 residues. The CDR3 here is CASSGAPRVKNIQYF. Here the CDR3 DNA reads TGTGCCAGCAGCGGGGCGCCCCGCGTAAAAAACATTCAGTACTTC.

This clone was observed a single time. The chain uses TRBV30 and TRBJ1-2; the match to TRBD1 covers 7 bases. The CDR3 sequence is 15 residues long. Germline lookup yields CDR1 GTSNPN and CDR2 SVGIG (reference sequence). The V gene end was trimmed by 2 bases and the J gene end by 0 bases; junction bases not matched to a gene: 6. The CDR3, as DNA: TGTGCCTGGAGTTTCGGGACAGCCACTAACTATGGCTACACCTTC. Protein sequence: CAWSFGTATNYGYTF.

This clone was counted between two and nine times. This chain links TRBV9 with TRBJ2-3, with 13 nucleotides matching TRBD2. Germline CDR1 is SGDLS and CDR2 is YYNGEE. With 0 bases clipped from V and 6 bases from J, the junction kept 7 bases outside the gene matches. This CDR3 is built from 17 residues. As DNA, the CDR3 is TGTGCCAGCAGCGTAGGACTAGCGGGGGGTTCAACGGATACGCAGTATTTT. Residues: CASSVGLAGGSTDTQYF.

V usage is TRBV7-9 and J usage is TRBJ2-7; no clear D. The CDR3 extends over 15 amino acids. Deletions cut 1 base from V and 0 bases from J, with 10 bases between. Germline V gene lookup returns CDR1 SEHNR and CDR2 FQNEAQ (reference sequence). The CDR3 loop is CASSLDQGSSYEQYF. The CDR3 coding sequence is TGTGCCAGCAGCTTAGACCAAGGGTCCTCCTACGAGCAGTACTTC.

The chain combines TRBV25-1 with TRBJ2-6; a weak D match, TRBD1 (6 bases). Trimming removed 3 bases from V and 3 bases from J, with 15 bases in between. In germline, CDR1 is MGHDK, CDR2 SYGVNS. The CDR3 runs 17 residues. CDR3 nucleotides: TGTGCCAGCAGTGAGACCGCCAGGGGTGGTGGGGCCAACGTCCTGACTTTC. Translating gives CASSETARGGGANVLTF. Together with reference TRBV25-1 and TRBJ2-6, the CDR3 gives the full variable domain: EADIYQTPRYLVIGTGKKITLECSQTMGHDKMYWYQQDPGMELHLIHYSYGVNSTEKGDLSSESTVSRIRTEHFPLTLESARPSHTSQYLCASSETARGGGANVLTFGAGSRLTVL.